This T cell receptor (beta chain) was sequenced in a study of blood T cell repertoires in COVID-19. For the study at large: Nucleic acid was either cDNA or gDNA, and it came from T cells, B-cell-depleted T cells, or PBMCs.

The germline CDR1 and CDR2 sequences are SEHNR and FQNEAQ (reference sequence). V dropped 5 bases and J dropped 5; count of bases not matched to a gene: 8. The CDR3 totals 14 residues. Measured with immunoSEQ multiplex PCR; TCRdb has only the in-frame clones, and not every one. The table has some 370,000 clones, around 90% seen once. The TCR comes from a man in his late teens or twenties with active or convalescent COVID-19. The sample consisted of peripheral blood. The chain recombines TRBV7-9 with TRBJ2-5; 7 nucleotides agree with TRBD2. CDR3 in amino acids: CASSPYSGDETQYF. DNA for the CDR3: TGTGCCAGCAGCCCGTACAGCGGGGACGAGACCCAGTACTTC.